The TCR beta chain under discussion was sequenced for a study of CD8+ T cells in alopecia areata. Extraction and reverse transcription of RNA yielded cDNA as the sequencing template. TCRdb's table, derived via immunoSEQ multiplex PCR, lists solely in-frame clones and lacks some. This sample has more than 95,000 clones, with less than 70% found just once. Between the trimmed V and J ends, which lost 1 base and 8 bases, there was a span of 11 bases. The CDR3 runs to 12 residues. Germline CDR1 and CDR2: GTSNPN and SVGIG (reference sequence). The TCR sequence derives from a human donor in good health. What was sequenced was CD4+ T cells sorted from blood. V usage is TRBV30 and J usage is TRBJ1-2; weak D call: TRBD1 (5 bases). The CDR3: CAWSASGLGYTF. CDR3 DNA: TGTGCCTGGAGTGCCTCAGGGCTCGGCTACACCTTC.